This T cell receptor beta chain was captured in a study of blood T cell repertoires in COVID-19. As for the study in general: From T cells, B-cell-depleted T cells, or PBMCs came the material, which was cDNA or gDNA.

Generated by immunoSEQ multiplex PCR, the TCRdb table keeps only in-frame clones and is missing some. The sample has 100,000 to 150,000 clones, approximately 90% seen once. Germline trimming cut 3 bases from V and 2 bases from J; bases unmatched to any gene: 9. Per the germline V gene, CDR1 is MNHEY and CDR2 is SVGEGT. This CDR3 has 16 amino acids. This clonotype originated in a man aged 45-65 years with active or convalescent COVID-19. The sample taken for sequencing was peripheral blood. The chain employs TRBV6-2 or TRBV6-3 and TRBJ2-7, with TRBD1 identical over 8 bases. The CDR3 sequence: CASSYGKRQGTYEQYF. CDR3 DNA: TGTGCCAGCAGTTATGGAAAGAGACAGGGGACCTACGAGCAGTACTTC.